The 18 T cell receptor beta chains given below trace back to one sample, sequenced in a study of blood T cell repertoires in COVID-19. The repertoire was sequenced with immunoSEQ multiplex PCR; TCRdb's copy has only in-frame clones and lacks some. The sample yields approximately 200,000 clones, over 75% seen once. Sequencing input: PBMCs or T cells enriched from blood (not recorded which). These TCRs come from a man aged 40-55 years who had recovered from COVID-19.

V and J are TRBV9 and TRBJ2-2; tentative D call: TRBD1 (5 bases). Germline assignment: CDR1 SGDLS and CDR2 YYNGEE. The ends were cut back, 0 bases at V and 2 bases at J, with 11 bases in the middle. The CDR3 totals 16 residues. For the CDR3, the DNA is TGTGCCAGCAGCGTAGCGACAGCTAGAAACACCGGGGAGCTGTTTTTT. It specifies CASSVATARNTGELFF.

The chain combines TRBV5-1 with TRBJ1-1, with a tentative D call TRBD1 (5 bases). Deletions cut 4 bases from V and 0 bases from J, with 13 bases between. There are 15 residues in the CDR3. Germline-derived CDR1 and CDR2 are SGHRS and YFSETQ. CDR3 nucleotides: TGCGCCAGCAGCCAAGACAGAACGTTGAACACTGAAGCTTTCTTT. As protein: CASSQDRTLNTEAFF. Combining the CDR3 with reference TRBV5-1 and TRBJ1-1 gives the whole variable domain KAGVTQTPRYLIKTRGQQVTLSCSPISGHRSVSWYQQTPGQGLQFLFEYFSETQRNKGNFPGRFSGRQFSNSRSEMNVSTLELGDSALYLCASSQDRTLNTEAFFGQGTRLTVV.

This rearrangement joins TRBV27 to TRBJ2-5; 14 bases agree with TRBD2. V dropped 2 bases and J dropped 0; count of bases not matched to a gene: 8. Germline loops: CDR1 MNHEY, CDR2 SMNVEV (reference sequence). This CDR3 has 19 residues. The CDR3 spells CASSLLGTSGGRYQETQYF. Here the CDR3 DNA reads TGTGCCAGCAGTTTACTCGGGACTAGCGGGGGCCGGTACCAAGAGACCCAGTACTTC.

This chain uses TRBV5-1 with TRBJ2-1, with D unresolved. Germline V gene data show CDR1 as SGHRS and CDR2 as YFSETQ. This CDR3 has 16 residues. Trimming cost V 0 bases and J 2 bases, with 12 bases left between them. The CDR3 sequence is CASSLAFGSTYNEQFF. The CDR3 DNA reads as TGCGCCAGCAGCTTGGCTTTCGGGTCTACCTACAATGAGCAGTTCTTC.

The rearrangement uses TRBV7-6 and TRBJ1-2; D is possibly TRBD1 (6 bases). The V gene's germline CDR1 is SGHVS and CDR2 FNYEAQ. The CDR3 totals 12 residues. V gave up 5 bases and J gave up 8 bases, with 12 bases separating them. Here the CDR3 DNA reads TGTGCCAGCAGCGGTACACAGGGAGGCTACACCTTC. Amino acid sequence: CASSGTQGGYTF.

J is TRBJ2-1 and V is TRBV7-8, with 12 bases matching TRBD2. CDR1 and CDR2 from the germline V gene are SGHVS and FQNEAQ. Trimming at V came to 3 bases and at J to 5 bases, leaving 2 bases not matched to a gene. The CDR3 has 15 amino acids. CDR3 protein: CASSFRTSGNNEQFF. DNA for the CDR3: TGTGCCAGCAGCTTCCGGACTAGCGGGAACAATGAGCAGTTCTTC.

The chain employs TRBV11-2 and TRBJ1-3; no firm D call. V was trimmed by 1 base and J by 3 bases, leaving 10 bases between them. CDR1 is SGHAT, CDR2 FQNNGV, per germline. The CDR3 has 15 residues. This chain's CDR3 is CASSLAERVGNTIYF. Here the CDR3 DNA reads TGTGCCAGCAGCTTAGCAGAGAGGGTTGGAAACACCATATATTTT. Using reference TRBV11-2 and TRBJ1-3 for the parts outside the CDR3, the full variable domain is EAGVAQSPRYKIIEKRQSVAFWCNPISGHATLYWYQQILGQGPKLLIQFQNNGVVDDSQLPKDRFSAERLKGVDSTLKIQPAKLEDSAVYLCASSLAERVGNTIYFGEGSWLTVV.

This clone is a singleton in its sample. The chain links TRBV5-1 to TRBJ1-2; 7 bases match TRBD1. This CDR3 is built from 14 residues. Trimming at V came to 5 bases and at J to 5 bases, leaving 9 bases not matched to a gene. CDR1 SGHRS and CDR2 YFSETQ come from the germline V gene. The CDR3 here is CASSRQGILYGYTF. The CDR3 DNA reads TGCGCCAGCAGTAGACAGGGTATTTTGTATGGCTACACCTTC.

This chain uses TRBV15 with TRBJ1-4; 9 bases are shared with TRBD1. The CDR3 sequence is 18 residues long. The V gene's germline CDR1 is LNHNV and CDR2 YYDKDF (reference sequence). Trimming at V came to 1 base and at J to 7 bases, leaving 13 bases not matched to a gene. In DNA, the CDR3 is TGTGCCACCAGCAGAGGTTCGGGTAAACAGGGGGCGTCTGAAAAACTGTTTTTT. It specifies CATSRGSGKQGASEKLFF.

The chain employs TRBV20-1 and TRBJ1-2; D might be TRBD1 (5 bases). V was cut by 3 bases and J by 8 bases, with 10 bases left in between. The CDR3 has 11 amino acids. The germline V gene has CDR1 DFQATT and CDR2 SNEGSKA (reference sequence). CDR3 nucleotide sequence: TGCAGTGCTAGCAGGGCGGGAGGCTACACCTTC. This gives the protein CSASRAGGYTF.

V usage is TRBV3-1 (or the pseudogene TRBV3-2) and J usage is TRBJ2-2; no firm D call. The CDR3 loop spans 13 amino acids. In germline, CDR1 is LGHDT, CDR2 YNNKEL (reference sequence). Between the trimmed V and J ends, which lost 2 bases and 4 bases, there was a span of 5 bases. CDR3 loop: CASSQRSTGELFF. CDR3 in DNA: TGTGCCAGCAGCCAAAGGAGCACCGGGGAGCTGTTTTTT.

The V call is TRBV6-6, the J call TRBJ2-1; D is perhaps TRBD2 (5 bases). CDR3 size: 13 residues. Trimming left V 7 bases short and J 8 bases short, with 15 bases between. CDR1 and CDR2 (germline): MNHNY, SVGAGI (reference sequence). The CDR3 is CASTPSGGDEQFF. As DNA, the CDR3 is TGTGCCAGCACCCCCAGCGGTGGGGATGAGCAGTTCTTC.

There are a few counts of this clone. This chain uses TRBV9 with TRBJ1-1; D not resolved. The CDR3 loop spans 13 amino acids. V was shortened by 7 bases and J by 3 bases, with 13 bases between the two germline ends. Germline V gives CDR1 SGDLS, CDR2 YYNGEE. The DNA of the CDR3 is TGTGCCAGCGCGCGGGGAGAGTACACTGAAGCTTTCTTT. It is translated as CASARGEYTEAFF.

The rearrangement joins TRBV14 to TRBJ2-1; no clear D. Germline CDR1 and CDR2: SGHDN and FVKESK. Trimming pared 4 bases from V and 7 bases from J, leaving 17 bases between. This CDR3 region has 15 residues. CDR3 in amino acids: CASSPVEARWNEQFF. CDR3 nucleotides: TGTGCCAGCAGCCCCGTCGAGGCCCGCTGGAATGAGCAGTTCTTC. Using reference TRBV14 and TRBJ2-1 for the parts outside the CDR3, the full variable domain is EAGVTQFPSHSVIEKGQTVTLRCDPISGHDNLYWYRRVMGKEIKFLLHFVKESKQDESGMPNNRFLAERTGGTYSTLKVQPAELEDSGVYFCASSPVEARWNEQFFGPGTRLTVL.

The gene calls are TRBV6-5 and TRBJ2-4, with 8 bases aligning to TRBD1. CDR3 length: 13 amino acids. Germline trimming cut 6 bases from V and 10 bases from J; bases unmatched to any gene: 8. Germline V gene lookup returns CDR1 MNHEY and CDR2 SVGAGI. The DNA for the CDR3 is TGTGCCAGCAGCCAGGACAGGGTACGAATTCAGTACTTC. Translated, it gives CASSQDRVRIQYF.

This sequence joins TRBV7-2 and TRBJ1-1, with D possibly being TRBD1 (5 bases). Germline V lookup: CDR1 SGHTA, CDR2 FQGNSA. V lost 4 bases, J lost 5 bases, and 11 bases lay in between. CDR3 length: 13 residues. DNA for the CDR3: TGTGCCAGCAGCTCACGACCAGGGACTGAAGCTTTCTTT. It codes for CASSSRPGTEAFF.

The chain is built from TRBV2 and TRBJ1-4; unclear D gene. The CDR3 is 14 residues long. CDR1 SNHLY and CDR2 FYNNEI come from the germline V gene. V was trimmed by 9 bases and J by 10 bases, leaving 21 bases between them. The CDR3 is CASRESTTPGKLFF. The CDR3 region has the DNA TGTGCCAGTCGGGAAAGTACAACCCCCGGAAAACTGTTTTTT.

J is TRBJ2-7 and V is TRBV5-1; TRBD2 might be the D (6 bases). The CDR3 consists of 16 residues. CDR1 and CDR2 (germline): SGHRS, YFSETQ. Trimming removed 3 bases at V and 0 bases at J, with 16 bases between. The CDR3 is CASSSGSERASYEQYF. The CDR3 coding sequence is TGCGCCAGCAGCTCTGGCAGCGAGCGGGCCTCCTACGAGCAGTACTTC.